Listed here are 9 T cell receptor beta chains from one sample, sequenced in a study of T cell responses to AZD1222 COVID-19 vaccine (dated by TCRdb to about 2021). The library was produced with the immunoSEQ multiplex PCR assay. The clones in this table, taken by TCRdb from immuneACCESS, are in-frame only. Not every clone is retained; where verified, under half of the shortfall comes from an unresolved V gene, and the cause of the rest is unknown. The sample table contains about 130,000 clones; only one count was recorded for roughly nine tenths of them. The ten largest clones capture approximately 6% of the sample. The time point label, as the study defines it: baseline before first vaccination. The sequencing used peripheral blood, collected on day 0 of AZD1222 vaccination. All receptors come from an adult in good health.

The chain carries TRBV24-1 and TRBJ1-1; D unclear. This CDR3 is 12 amino acids long. Germline CDR1 and CDR2: KGHDR and SFDVKD. V lost 4 bases and J lost 1, with 3 bases in between. The CDR3 sequence is CATSDRNTEAFF. CDR3 nucleotide sequence: TGTGCCACCAGTGACAGGAACACTGAAGCTTTCTTT.

This clone was found once. The rearrangement joins TRBV4-2 to TRBJ1-4, with unresolved D. Germline V gene data show CDR1 as LGHNA and CDR2 as YNFKEQ. The CDR3 sequence is 14 residues long. With 0 bases removed from V and 7 bases from J, the gap between germline ends came to 9 bases. CDR3 coding DNA: TGTGCCAGCAGCCAAGAAAGGGAGGCTGAAAAACTGTTTTTT. It specifies CASSQEREAEKLFF.

The chain carries TRBV5-6 and TRBJ2-7; a weak D match, TRBD2 (6 bases). The CDR3 covers 17 residues. The germline V gene encodes CDR1 SGHDT and CDR2 YYEEEE. V shed 6 bases and J shed 1 base, with 23 bases lying between them. The CDR3 sequence is CASTSNIRTTISYEQYF. The CDR3 coding sequence is TGTGCCAGCACGTCAAATATAAGGACTACGATATCCTACGAGCAGTACTTC.

In its sample, this clone was seen a few times. The J gene is TRBJ1-2, the V gene TRBV7-8; D might be TRBD1 (6 bases). Germline V gives CDR1 SGHVS, CDR2 FQNEAQ. Between the trimmed V and J ends, which lost 2 bases and 4 bases, there was a span of 8 bases. The CDR3 is 13 residues long. CDR3 sequence reads: CASSLQGSYGYTF. The DNA for the CDR3 is TGTGCCAGCAGCTTACAGGGGAGCTATGGCTACACCTTC.

This rearrangement joins TRBV12-5 to TRBJ1-5, with unresolved D. V lost 7 bases and J lost 4, with 14 bases in between. CDR3 length: 14 amino acids. Germline CDR1 reads LGHNT; CDR2 reads FRNRAP. The CDR3: CASASRVTNQPQHF. CDR3 in DNA: TGTGCTAGTGCTTCCCGGGTTACAAATCAGCCCCAGCATTTT.

V gene TRBV7-9 combines with J gene TRBJ2-7, with 8 bases matching TRBD2. The CDR3 totals 13 residues. Germline values: CDR1 SEHNR, CDR2 FQNEAQ (reference sequence). Trimming cost V 5 bases and J 5 bases; bases outside gene matches: 5. CDR3 in DNA: TGTGCCAGCAGCCCTCGGGGGGGGGACGAGCAGTACTTC. This translates into CASSPRGGDEQYF.

The chain joins TRBV18 to TRBJ2-3; D remains ambiguous. Trimming took 0 bases from V and 0 from J, leaving 10 bases between them. This CDR3 is built from 16 residues. CDR1 KGHSH and CDR2 LQKENI come from the germline V gene. In nucleotides, the CDR3 is TGTGCCAGCTCACCACCGTGGGGTCTCAGCACAGATACGCAGTATTTT. This encodes CASSPPWGLSTDTQYF.

The rearrangement uses TRBV2 and TRBJ2-3, with D unclear. V was trimmed by 8 bases and J by 2 bases, leaving 11 bases between them. The length of the CDR3 is 13 residues. Germline-derived CDR1 and CDR2 are SNHLY and FYNNEI. The CDR3 region has the DNA TGTGCCAGCCATGGGGTCTCCACAGATACGCAGTATTTT. Its protein product is CASHGVSTDTQYF. Complete variable domain (other parts from reference TRBV2 and TRBJ2-3): EPEVTQTPSHQVTQMGQEVILRCVPISNHLYFYWYRQILGQKVEFLVSFYNNEISEKSEIFDDQFSVERPDGSNFTLKIRSTKLEDSAMYFCASHGVSTDTQYFGPGTRLTVL.

V usage is TRBV12-3 or TRBV12-4 and J usage is TRBJ1-2, with 9 nucleotides matching TRBD1. V shed 5 bases, J shed 8 bases, and the junction held 6 bases outside the gene matches. The CDR3 runs 13 residues. DNA for the CDR3: TGTGCCAGCAGTCTGACAGGGGGTGGCGGCTACACCTTC. Its protein is CASSLTGGGGYTF.